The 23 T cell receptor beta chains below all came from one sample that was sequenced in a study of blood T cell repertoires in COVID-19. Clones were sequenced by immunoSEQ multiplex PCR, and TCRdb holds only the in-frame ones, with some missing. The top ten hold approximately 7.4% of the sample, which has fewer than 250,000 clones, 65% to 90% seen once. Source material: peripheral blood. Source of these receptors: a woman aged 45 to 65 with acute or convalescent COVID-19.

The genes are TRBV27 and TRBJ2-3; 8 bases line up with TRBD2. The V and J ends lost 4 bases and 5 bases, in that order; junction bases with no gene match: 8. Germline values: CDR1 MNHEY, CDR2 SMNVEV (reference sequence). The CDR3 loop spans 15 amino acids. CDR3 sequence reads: CASSYRGGPGDTQYF. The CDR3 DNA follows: TGTGCCAGCAGTTATCGGGGGGGCCCCGGAGATACGCAGTATTTT.

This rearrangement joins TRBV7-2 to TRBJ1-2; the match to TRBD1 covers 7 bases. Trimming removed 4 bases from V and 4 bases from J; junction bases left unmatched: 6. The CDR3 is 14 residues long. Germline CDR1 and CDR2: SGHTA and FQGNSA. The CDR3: CASSSETGIYGYTF. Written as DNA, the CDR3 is TGTGCCAGCAGCTCAGAGACAGGGATCTATGGCTACACCTTC. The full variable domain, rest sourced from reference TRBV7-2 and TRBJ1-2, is GAGVSQSPSNKVTEKGKDVELRCDPISGHTALYWYRQSLGQGLEFLIYFQGNSAPDKSGLPSDRFSAERTGGSVSTLTIQRTQQEDSAVYLCASSSETGIYGYTFGSGTRLTVV.

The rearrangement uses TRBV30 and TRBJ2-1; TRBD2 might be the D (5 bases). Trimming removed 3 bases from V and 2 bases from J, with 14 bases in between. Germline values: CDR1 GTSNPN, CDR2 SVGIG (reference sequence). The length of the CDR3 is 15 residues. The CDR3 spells CAWRDSRPPYNEQFF. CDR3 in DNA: TGTGCCTGGAGGGACTCGCGGCCACCCTACAATGAGCAGTTCTTC.

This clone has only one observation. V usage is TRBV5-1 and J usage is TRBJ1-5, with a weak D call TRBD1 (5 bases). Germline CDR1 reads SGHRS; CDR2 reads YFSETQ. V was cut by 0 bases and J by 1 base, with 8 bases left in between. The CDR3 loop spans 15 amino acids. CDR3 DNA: TGCGCCAGCAGCTTGGATGGGGCGAGCAATCAGCCCCAGCATTTT. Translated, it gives CASSLDGASNQPQHF.

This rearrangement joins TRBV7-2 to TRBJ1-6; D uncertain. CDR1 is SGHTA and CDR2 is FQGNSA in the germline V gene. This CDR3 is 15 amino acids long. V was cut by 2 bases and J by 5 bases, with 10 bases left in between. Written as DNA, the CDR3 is TGTGCCAGCAGCTTAAACATGGCGGATAATTCACCCCTCCACTTT. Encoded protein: CASSLNMADNSPLHF. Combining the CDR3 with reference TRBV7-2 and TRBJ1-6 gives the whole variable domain GAGVSQSPSNKVTEKGKDVELRCDPISGHTALYWYRQSLGQGLEFLIYFQGNSAPDKSGLPSDRFSAERTGGSVSTLTIQRTQQEDSAVYLCASSLNMADNSPLHFGNGTRLTVT.

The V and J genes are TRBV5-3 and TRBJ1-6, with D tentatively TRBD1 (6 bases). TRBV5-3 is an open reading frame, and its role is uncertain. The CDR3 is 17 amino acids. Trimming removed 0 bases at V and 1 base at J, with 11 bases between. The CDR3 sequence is CARSLGNRASYNSPLHF. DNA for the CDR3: TGTGCCAGAAGCTTGGGTAACAGGGCTTCCTATAATTCACCCCTCCACTTT.

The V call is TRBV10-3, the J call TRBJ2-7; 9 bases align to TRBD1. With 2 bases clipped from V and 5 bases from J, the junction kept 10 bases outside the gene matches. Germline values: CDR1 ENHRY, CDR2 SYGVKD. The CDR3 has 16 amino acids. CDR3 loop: CAISEPYRGQPHEQYF. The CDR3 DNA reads TGTGCCATCAGTGAGCCGTACAGGGGGCAGCCGCACGAGCAGTACTTC.

CDR3 DNA: TGTGCCAGCAGCCAAGAGGCAATTGGGCACTATGGCTACACCTTC. This gives the protein CASSQEAIGHYGYTF. J is TRBJ1-2 and V is TRBV4-2; no definite D call. CDR1 is LGHNA, CDR2 YNFKEQ, per germline. The germline V and J ends were trimmed by 0 bases and 3 bases, with 11 bases remaining between them. There are 15 residues in the CDR3.

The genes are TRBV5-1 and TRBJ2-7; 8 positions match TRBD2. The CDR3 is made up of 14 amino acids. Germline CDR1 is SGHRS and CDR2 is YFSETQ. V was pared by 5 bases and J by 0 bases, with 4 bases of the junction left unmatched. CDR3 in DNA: TGCGCCAGCAGACTAGCGGAGAGCTCCTACGAGCAGTACTTC. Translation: CASRLAESSYEQYF.

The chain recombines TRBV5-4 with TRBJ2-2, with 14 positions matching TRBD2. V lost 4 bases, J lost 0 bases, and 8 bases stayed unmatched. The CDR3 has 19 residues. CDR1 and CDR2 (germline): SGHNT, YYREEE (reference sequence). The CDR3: CASSTPTSGRASNTGELFF. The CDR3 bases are TGTGCCAGCAGCACCCCGACTAGCGGGAGGGCCTCGAACACCGGGGAGCTGTTTTTT.

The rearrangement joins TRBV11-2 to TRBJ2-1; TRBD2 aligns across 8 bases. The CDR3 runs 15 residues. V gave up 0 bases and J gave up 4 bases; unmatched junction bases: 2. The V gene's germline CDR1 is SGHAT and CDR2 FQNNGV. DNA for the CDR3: TGTGCCAGCAGCTTAGATCCTAGCGGGTACAATGAGCAGTTCTTC. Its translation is CASSLDPSGYNEQFF.

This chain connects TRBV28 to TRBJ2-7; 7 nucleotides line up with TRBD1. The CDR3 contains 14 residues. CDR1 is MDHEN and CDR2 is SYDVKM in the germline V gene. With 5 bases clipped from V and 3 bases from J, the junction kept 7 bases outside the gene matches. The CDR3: CASSPPGQRYEQYF. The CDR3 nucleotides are TGTGCCAGCAGTCCTCCGGGACAGCGCTACGAGCAGTACTTC.

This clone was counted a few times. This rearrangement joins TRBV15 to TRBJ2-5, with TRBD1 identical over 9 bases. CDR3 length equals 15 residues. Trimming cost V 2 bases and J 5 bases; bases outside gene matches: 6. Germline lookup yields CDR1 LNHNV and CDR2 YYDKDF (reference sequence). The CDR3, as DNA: TGTGCCACCAGCAGAACGCGGGACAGGGTCGAGACCCAGTACTTC. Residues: CATSRTRDRVETQYF.

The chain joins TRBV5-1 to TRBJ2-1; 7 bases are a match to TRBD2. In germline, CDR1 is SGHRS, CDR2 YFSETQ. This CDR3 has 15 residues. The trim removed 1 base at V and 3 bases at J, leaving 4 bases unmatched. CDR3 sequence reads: CASSLQLASYNEQFF. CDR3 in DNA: TGCGCCAGCAGCTTGCAACTAGCGAGCTACAATGAGCAGTTCTTC.

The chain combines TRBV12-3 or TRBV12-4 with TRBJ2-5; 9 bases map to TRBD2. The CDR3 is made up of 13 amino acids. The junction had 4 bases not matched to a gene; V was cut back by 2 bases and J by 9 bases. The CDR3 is CASSLLAGIPQYF. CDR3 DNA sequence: TGTGCCAGCAGTTTACTAGCGGGAATCCCCCAGTACTTC.

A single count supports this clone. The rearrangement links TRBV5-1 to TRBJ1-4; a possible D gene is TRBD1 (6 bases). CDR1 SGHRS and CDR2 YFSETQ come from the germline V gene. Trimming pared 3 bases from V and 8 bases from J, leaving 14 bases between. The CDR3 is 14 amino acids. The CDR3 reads CASSSAGAGEKLFF. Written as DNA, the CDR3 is TGCGCCAGCAGCTCCGCAGGGGCAGGGGAAAAACTGTTTTTT. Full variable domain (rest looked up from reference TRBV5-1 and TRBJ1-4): KAGVTQTPRYLIKTRGQQVTLSCSPISGHRSVSWYQQTPGQGLQFLFEYFSETQRNKGNFPGRFSGRQFSNSRSEMNVSTLELGDSALYLCASSSAGAGEKLFFGSGTQLSVL.

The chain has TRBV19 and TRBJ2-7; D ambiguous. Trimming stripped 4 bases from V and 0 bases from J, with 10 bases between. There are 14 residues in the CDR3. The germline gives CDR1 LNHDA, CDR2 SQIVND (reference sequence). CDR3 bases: TGTGCCAGTAGTACTCAACAAAACTCCTACGAGCAGTACTTC. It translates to CASSTQQNSYEQYF. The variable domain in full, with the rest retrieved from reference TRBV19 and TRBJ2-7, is DGGITQSPKYLFRKEGQNVTLSCEQNLNHDAMYWYRQDPGQGLRLIYYSQIVNDFQKGDIAEGYSVSREKKESFPLTVTSAQKNPTAFYLCASSTQQNSYEQYFGPGTRLTVT.

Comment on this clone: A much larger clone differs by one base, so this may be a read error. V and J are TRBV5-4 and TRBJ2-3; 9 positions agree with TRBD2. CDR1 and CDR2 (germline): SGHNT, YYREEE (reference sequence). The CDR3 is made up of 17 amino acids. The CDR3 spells CACSLSGSGGGGDTQYF. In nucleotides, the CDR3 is TGTGCCTGCAGCTTGAGTGGTAGCGGGGGTGGGGGAGATACGCAGTATTTT.

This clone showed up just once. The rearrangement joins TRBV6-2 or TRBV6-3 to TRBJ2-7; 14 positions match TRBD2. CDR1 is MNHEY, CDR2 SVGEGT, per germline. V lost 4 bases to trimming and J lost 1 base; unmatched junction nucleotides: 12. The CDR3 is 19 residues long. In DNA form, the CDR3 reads TGTGCCAGCAGTTCCCTGACTAGCGGGGGGGTCGAGTTTTCCTACGAGCAGTACTTC. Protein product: CASSSLTSGGVEFSYEQYF.

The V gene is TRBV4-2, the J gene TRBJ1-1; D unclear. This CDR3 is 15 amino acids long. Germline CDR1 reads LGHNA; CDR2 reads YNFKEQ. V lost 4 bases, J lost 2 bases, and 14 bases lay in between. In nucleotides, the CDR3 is TGTGCCAGCAGCCGATCCTTTGCAGAAAACACTGAAGCTTTCTTT. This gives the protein CASSRSFAENTEAFF.

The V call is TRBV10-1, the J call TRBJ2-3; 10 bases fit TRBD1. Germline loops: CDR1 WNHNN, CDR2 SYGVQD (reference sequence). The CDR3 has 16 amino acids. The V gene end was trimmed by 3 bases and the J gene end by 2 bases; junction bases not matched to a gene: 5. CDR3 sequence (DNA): TGCGCCAGCAGTGACCCCGGGACAGGGGCCACAGATACGCAGTATTTT. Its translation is CASSDPGTGATDTQYF.

The CDR3 spells CASSSGFGNTIYF. In DNA form, the CDR3 reads TGTGCCAGCAGTTCGGGATTTGGAAACACCATATATTTT. The V gene is TRBV12-3 or TRBV12-4, the J gene TRBJ1-3; D not certain. This CDR3 has 13 residues. Trimming pared 4 bases from V and 3 bases from J, leaving 7 bases between.

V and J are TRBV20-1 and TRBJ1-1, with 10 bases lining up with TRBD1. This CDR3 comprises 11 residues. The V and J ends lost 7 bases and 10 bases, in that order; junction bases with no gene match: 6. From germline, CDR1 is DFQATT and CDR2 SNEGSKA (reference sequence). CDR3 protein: CSDDRGQGAFF. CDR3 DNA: TGCAGTGACGACAGGGGGCAAGGAGCTTTCTTT.